Presented here are 25 T cell receptor beta chains from one specimen sequenced in a study of human T cells and chemical hapten exposure (dated by TCRdb to the early 2020s). Library creation used RACE. This sample was sequenced with a NextSeq 500. Using fastp trimming at Q25 and MiXCR clonotype assembly, TCRdb reanalyzed the public sequencing data and kept in-frame beta chains. Every entry covers one CDR3 protein and lists the most common genes and DNA from its rows. Recorded for this sample are around 85,000 distinct CDR3 sequences; approximately 13% of them occurred a single time. The ten most abundant clones make up 5.7% of the sample. The sample's time point, from its label and the paper: patch test 3, about 24 weeks after DPC sensitization. This specimen's treatment or condition label, per the study, means: therapeutic diphenylcyclopropenone sensitization with weekly scalp DPC. The specimen comprised whole blood, sampled in connection with sensitization to the hapten diphenylcyclopropenone (DPC). The source is a woman in her 50s with alopecia areata. Some clones in this sample may be carry-over from other donors' samples.

This chain's CDR3 is CAAAGRRVMHEAFF. The DNA of the CDR3 is TGTGCCGCCGCAGGGCGGAGGGTAATGCATGAAGCTTTCTTT. The chain joins TRBV28 to TRBJ1-1; weak D call: TRBD1 (5 bases). Per the germline V gene, CDR1 is MDHEN and CDR2 is SYDVKM. The V end lost 11 bases, the J end lost 7 bases, and 23 bases lay between the germline ends. The CDR3 is made up of 14 amino acids.

This chain links TRBV7-8 with TRBJ1-1; D ambiguous. Deletions cut 5 bases from V and 1 base from J, with 17 bases between. There are 16 residues in the CDR3. The germline gives CDR1 SGHVS, CDR2 FQNEAQ. The CDR3 DNA is TGTGCCAGCAGCCTCATTAGGACCTCCCAGAACACTGAAGCTTTCTTT. It translates to CASSLIRTSQNTEAFF.

This clonotype was counted only a few times. The chain links TRBV29-1 to TRBJ1-3; tentative D call: TRBD1 (5 bases). Trimming took off 6 bases at V and 4 bases at J, with 7 bases between the two ends. Germline V gene lookup returns CDR1 SQVTM and CDR2 ANQGSEA. This CDR3 has 11 amino acids. The DNA of the CDR3 is TGCAGCGTCCGACAGGGAAACACCATATATTTT. Its protein is CSVRQGNTIYF.

This clonotype was counted many times. This chain links TRBV20-1 with TRBJ2-1, with D possibly being TRBD1 (5 bases). The V and J ends lost 5 bases and 9 bases respectively, with 17 bases between them. CDR3 length: 13 amino acids. CDR1 is DFQATT and CDR2 is SNEGSKA in the germline V gene (reference sequence). The DNA of the CDR3 is TGCAGTGCTCAAGACTGGGGCGAGAGTGAGCAGTTCTTC. Residues: CSAQDWGESEQFF.

There are a few counts of this clonotype. J is TRBJ2-1 and V is TRBV6-6; weak D call: TRBD2 (5 bases). CDR3 size: 18 residues. Germline V gene sequence: CDR1 MNHNY, CDR2 SVGAGI (reference sequence). V was pared by 0 bases and J by 0 bases, with 15 bases between. The CDR3 coding sequence is TGTGCCAGCAGTTACTCTCGCGGGCCCTTAAGCTCCTACAATGAGCAGTTCTTC. It encodes CASSYSRGPLSSYNEQFF.

Ten or more counts support this clonotype. The chain recombines TRBV5-1 with TRBJ1-6, with 8 positions matching TRBD1. Trimming removed 4 bases from V and 7 bases from J; junction bases left unmatched: 4. CDR3 length: 14 residues. CDR1 SGHRS and CDR2 YFSETQ come from the germline V gene. This chain's CDR3 is CASSDRDRNSPLHF. In DNA, the CDR3 is TGCGCCAGCAGCGACCGGGACAGGAATTCACCCCTCCACTTT.

The chain recombines TRBV5-6 with TRBJ2-7; no firm D call. The germline V gene has CDR1 SGHDT and CDR2 YYEEEE. This CDR3 has 12 amino acids. Trimming shortened V by 3 bases and J by 3 bases, and 7 bases separated the two germline ends. The CDR3 spells CASSSVNYEQYF. Written as DNA, the CDR3 is TGTGCCAGCAGCTCCGTCAACTACGAGCAGTACTTC.

This clonotype was seen at least ten times. The chain employs TRBV12-3 or TRBV12-4 and TRBJ1-1; D gene uncertain. Trimming removed 5 bases from V and 1 base from J, with 8 bases in between. This CDR3 is 13 amino acids long. CDR3 protein: CASSVFGNTEAFF. In DNA form, the CDR3 reads TGTGCCAGCAGTGTTTTCGGGAACACTGAAGCTTTCTTT.

The sample holds a few counts of this clonotype. CDR3 nucleotides: TGCAGCCCGTTATGGGACATTCAGTACTTC. Protein sequence: CSPLWDIQYF. This chain joins TRBV29-1 and TRBJ2-4; D is unresolved. The CDR3 contains 10 residues. Germline CDR1 SQVTM, CDR2 ANQGSEA. The V end lost 8 bases, the J end lost 8 bases, and 10 bases lay between the germline ends.

The chain is built from TRBV3-1 and TRBJ1-2; D is undetermined. V was cut by 2 bases and J by 4 bases, with 11 bases left in between. The CDR3 runs 14 residues. The germline V gene encodes CDR1 LGHDT and CDR2 YNNKEL (reference sequence). The CDR3 region has the DNA TGTGCCAGCAGCCAACGAGGACGGTCCTATGGCTACACCTTC. It translates to CASSQRGRSYGYTF.

This clonotype was detected only a few times. This chain connects TRBV15 to TRBJ2-1; TRBD1 agrees at 8 bases. From germline, CDR1 is LNHNV and CDR2 YYDKDF (reference sequence). The CDR3 totals 16 residues. J lost 4 bases, V lost 1 base, and 6 bases had no gene match. The CDR3 nucleotides read TGTGCCACCAGCAGAGTAGGGACAGGAGCTTACAATGAGCAGTTCTTC. Residues: CATSRVGTGAYNEQFF.

This clonotype occurred many times. The genes are TRBV27 and TRBJ1-5; D gene unclear. Germline V CDR1 and CDR2: MNHEY, SMNVEV (reference sequence). The CDR3 contains 14 residues. V was shortened by 6 bases and J by 3 bases, with 12 bases between the two germline ends. CDR3 loop: CASSIGVNNQPQHF. CDR3 bases: TGTGCCAGCAGCATCGGGGTAAACAATCAGCCCCAGCATTTT.

The table lists this clonotype with many counts. The chain has TRBV5-1 and TRBJ1-4, with a weak D call TRBD1 (5 bases). CDR1 is SGHRS and CDR2 is YFSETQ in the germline V gene. CDR3 length: 14 residues. V lost 0 bases and J 5 bases, leaving 8 bases between the germline ends. The CDR3 is CASSLGRDNEKLFF. The CDR3 DNA reads TGCGCCAGCAGCTTGGGTAGGGACAATGAAAAACTGTTTTTT.

This rearrangement joins TRBV12-3 or TRBV12-4 to TRBJ1-5; a weak D match, TRBD1 (6 bases). Deletions cut 3 bases from V and 1 base from J, with 16 bases between. This CDR3 contains 17 residues. In DNA, the CDR3 is TGTGCCAGCAGTTTCGGCACAGGGCAGGGAAGCAATCAGCCCCAGCATTTT. It codes for CASSFGTGQGSNQPQHF.

This clonotype has at least ten counts. J is TRBJ2-3 and V is TRBV20-1, with 13 nucleotides matching TRBD2. Per germline, CDR1 DFQATT and CDR2 SNEGSKA (reference sequence). V was pared by 6 bases and J by 5 bases, with 8 bases of the junction left unmatched. This CDR3 contains 15 residues. The CDR3 loop is CSAPGLAGAGDTQYF. The CDR3, as DNA: TGCAGTGCCCCCGGACTAGCGGGAGCGGGAGATACGCAGTATTTT.

This clonotype was found many times. The CDR3 reads CASSLQRERFNEQFF. DNA for the CDR3: TGTGCCAGCAGCTTGCAACGGGAGCGGTTCAATGAGCAGTTCTTC. This chain links TRBV5-8 with TRBJ2-1; maybe TRBD2 (6 bases). CDR1 is SGHTS, CDR2 YDEGEE, per germline. Trimming removed 1 base from V and 6 bases from J, with 14 bases in between. The CDR3 length is 15 residues.

This clonotype was counted a few times. The chain joins TRBV19 to TRBJ1-5; possibly TRBD1 for D (5 bases). The CDR3 loop spans 14 amino acids. Germline V gene lookup returns CDR1 LNHDA and CDR2 SQIVND (reference sequence). Deletions cut 4 bases from V and 5 bases from J, with 12 bases between. CDR3 sequence: CASSTDSGYQPQHF. The DNA of the CDR3 is TGTGCCAGTAGTACCGACAGCGGCTATCAGCCCCAGCATTTT.

This clonotype was seen repeatedly, ten times or more. This chain joins TRBV29-1 and TRBJ1-2, with no clear D. Trimming stripped 4 bases from V and 0 bases from J, with 6 bases between. Germline CDR1 and CDR2: SQVTM and ANQGSEA. CDR3 length: 12 amino acids. The CDR3 loop reads CSVGLTNYGYTF. CDR3 sequence (DNA): TGCAGCGTTGGGCTAACTAACTATGGCTACACCTTC.

This clonotype has only a few counts. V gene TRBV10-3 combines with J gene TRBJ1-2; D unresolved. Deletions cut 6 bases from V and 3 bases from J, with 11 bases between. The germline V gene has CDR1 ENHRY and CDR2 SYGVKD. This CDR3 is built from 13 residues. CDR3 coding DNA: TGTGCCATCAGGGCGGGAGAGTACTATGGCTACACCTTC. The encoded protein is CAIRAGEYYGYTF.

There are a few counts of this clonotype. As DNA, the CDR3 is TGTGCCAGCATGTACGGGGAGCTGTTTTTT. As protein: CASMYGELFF. The chain has TRBV12-3 or TRBV12-4 and TRBJ2-2; D gene uncertain. The CDR3 spans 10 residues. V gave up 7 bases and J gave up 7 bases, with 4 bases separating them.

A few counts support this clonotype. The gene calls are TRBV6-6 and TRBJ2-3; 13 nucleotides match TRBD2. The CDR3 runs 19 residues. J lost 5 bases, V lost 8 bases, and 19 bases had no gene match. From germline, CDR1 is MNHNY and CDR2 SVGAGI (reference sequence). DNA for the CDR3: TGTGCCAGCCAGCCTATGGGACAGGGACTAGCGGGGATGGGAGATACGCAGTATTTT. Protein: CASQPMGQGLAGMGDTQYF.

In this sample, this clonotype turned up many times. The rearrangement links TRBV7-6 to TRBJ2-7; possibly TRBD1 for D (5 bases). This CDR3 region has 13 residues. Trimming shortened V by 1 base and J by 3 bases, and 7 bases separated the two germline ends. In germline, CDR1 is SGHVS, CDR2 FNYEAQ. CDR3 in amino acids: CASSLGRGYEQYF. The CDR3 DNA sequence: TGTGCCAGCAGCTTAGGTAGGGGCTACGAGCAGTACTTC.

This rearrangement joins TRBV19 to TRBJ1-5, with D unresolved. The CDR3 sequence is 13 residues long. Germline V gene sequence: CDR1 LNHDA, CDR2 SQIVND (reference sequence). The V and J ends lost 3 bases and 9 bases respectively, with 12 bases between them. The CDR3 reads CASSMGSSGPQHF. The CDR3 DNA reads TGTGCCAGTAGTATGGGCTCGTCCGGGCCCCAGCATTTT. Using reference TRBV19 and TRBJ1-5 for the parts outside the CDR3, the full variable domain is DGGITQSPKYLFRKEGQNVTLSCEQNLNHDAMYWYRQDPGQGLRLIYYSQIVNDFQKGDIAEGYSVSREKKESFPLTVTSAQKNPTAFYLCASSMGSSGPQHFGDGTRLSIL.

This clonotype was observed a handful of times. V gene TRBV9 combines with J gene TRBJ2-1; 15 bases agree with TRBD2. J was trimmed by 9 bases and V by 6 bases; bases with no gene match: 7. CDR1 and CDR2 (germline): SGDLS, YYNGEE. The CDR3 covers 15 residues. Here the CDR3 reads CASTGTSGRSIEQFF. The DNA for the CDR3 is TGTGCCAGCACGGGGACTAGCGGGAGGAGTATTGAGCAGTTCTTC.

This clonotype was counted ten times or more. CDR3 region: CASSPGLVFWEDGDTQYF. For the CDR3, the DNA is TGTGCCAGCAGCCCCGGACTAGTTTTTTGGGAGGACGGAGATACGCAGTATTTT. The chain links TRBV7-6 to TRBJ2-3; TRBD2 matches at 7 bases. Germline V gene data show CDR1 as SGHVS and CDR2 as FNYEAQ. V shed 5 bases and J 5 bases; nucleotides not matched to a gene: 19. The CDR3 covers 18 residues.